This paragraph reports one T cell receptor beta chain. This entry is derived from a study of shared clonotypes between healthy human individuals. Background on the study: Researchers drew samples from a couple of women and three men aged 18 to 49.

In germline, CDR1 is MGHDK, CDR2 SYGVNS. V shed 3 bases and J 4 bases; nucleotides not matched to a gene: 5. This CDR3 spans 15 amino acids. Some clones are missing from TCRdb's copy, which holds only in-frame ones; the method was immunoSEQ multiplex PCR. The profile shows around 990,000 clones, approximately 80% of them singletons. This rearrangement joins TRBV25-1 to TRBJ2-5, with 10 bases lining up with TRBD1. This TCR was sampled from a man between 18 and 35 years old in good health. Some clones in this sample may be carry-over from other donors' samples. The specimen was memory CD4+ T cells from PBMCs. Subset specified: CD45RA-negative fraction. The CDR3: CASSERQGASETQYF. DNA of the CDR3: TGTGCCAGCAGTGAGAGACAGGGGGCATCAGAGACCCAGTACTTC. Combining the CDR3 with reference TRBV25-1 and TRBJ2-5 gives the whole variable domain EADIYQTPRYLVIGTGKKITLECSQTMGHDKMYWYQQDPGMELHLIHYSYGVNSTEKGDLSSESTVSRIRTEHFPLTLESARPSHTSQYLCASSERQGASETQYFGPGTRLLVL.